This T cell receptor beta chain was observed in a study of T cell responses to AZD1222 COVID-19 vaccine. TCRdb's copy holds only in-frame clones and misses some; the assay was immunoSEQ multiplex PCR. The table has 52,000 or so clones, roughly 84% seen once. The CDR3 covers 14 residues. V lost 5 bases, J lost 1 base, and 3 bases stayed unmatched. Germline V gene data show CDR1 as SGHAT and CDR2 as FQNNGV. This rearrangement joins TRBV11-2 to TRBJ2-3; 7 bases are a match to TRBD1. This receptor was obtained from an adult in good health. The sample in question was peripheral blood, obtained on day 0 of AZD1222 vaccination. The CDR3 sequence: CASSRGQGTDTQYF. CDR3 DNA: TGTGCCAGCAGCCGTGGACAGGGCACAGATACGCAGTATTTT.